The TCR beta chain under discussion was sequenced for a study of T-cell memory formation after mild COVID-19. This clonotype was observed a single time. CDR3 length: 18 residues. Looked up from germline, CDR1 is SGHRS and CDR2 is YFSETQ. V lost 0 bases, J lost 2 bases, and 7 bases stayed unmatched. TCRdb reprocessed the 5' RACE reads via MiXCR and lists one record per CDR3 protein. The sample yields roughly 150,000 distinct CDR3 sequences, approximately 14% seen once. The chain links TRBV5-1 to TRBJ2-7; 14 nucleotides agree with TRBD2. The receptor comes from an adult woman who had mild COVID-19 (a few samples of this study predate the infection). Cell type and time point are not known. The specimen was PBMCs or a T cell subset sorted from them (not recorded which). CDR3 sequence (DNA): TGCGCCAGCAGCTTGGGTGGACTAGCGGGAGGCTTTCCCTACGAGCAGTACTTC. Protein: CASSLGGLAGGFPYEQYF.